This TCR beta chain was obtained from a study of blood T cells in healthy people across ages. Through a sample-barcoded 5' primer and a J-beta primer mix, a second PCR was run for roughly 7 to 12 cycles. The template-switch adaptor was a 5' adaptor with 12 random nucleotides. It tagged each cDNA molecule. One entry per CDR3 protein results from TCRdb running MiXCR on the 5' RACE reads. Seen here are under 700,000 distinct CDR3 sequences, 24% observed once, and the top ten hold just over 8.5%. No fewer than 6 million PBMCs went into each sample. CDR1 SGHDT and CDR2 YYEEEE come from the germline V gene. CDR3 length: 12 amino acids. V lost 0 bases and J 2 bases, leaving 3 bases between the germline ends. In this sample, this clonotype turned up a few times. These sequences were also reported in another study, on T cells of mothers and their children.

The TCR originated in a boy aged 5-17 years in good health. The sequencing input was blood. The chain employs TRBV5-6 and TRBJ2-7; no reliable D call. The chain's CDR3 is CASSLDAYEQYF. The CDR3 DNA follows: TGTGCCAGCAGCTTGGATGCCTACGAGCAGTACTTC. Combining the CDR3 with reference TRBV5-6 and TRBJ2-7 gives the whole variable domain DAGVTQSPTHLIKTRGQQVTLRCSPKSGHDTVSWYQQALGQGPQFIFQYYEEEERQRGNFPDRFSGHQFPNYSSELNVNALLLGDSALYLCASSLDAYEQYFGPGTRLTVT.